These 21 T cell receptor beta chains were sequenced from one sample in a study of T-cell reconstitution after alpha-beta-depleted transplantation in children. Preparation of the TCRbeta library used unique molecular identifiers. TCRdb redid the calling of the PCR reads with MiXCR, one entry per CDR3 protein. The sample holds 15,000 to 20,000 distinct CDR3 sequences, around 8% seen once. Sequenced here: PBMCs, mostly from graft donor cells, sampled 60 days after TCRalphabeta/CD19-depleted stem cell transplant. Receptors originate from a boy under three years old who had a stem cell transplant for Wiskott-Aldrich syndrome, so the T cells may come from the graft donor.

This clonotype was seen repeatedly, ten times or more. This rearrangement joins TRBV3-1 to TRBJ2-1; D not resolved. This CDR3 has 11 residues. V was trimmed by 9 bases and J by 8 bases, leaving 11 bases between them. The V gene's germline CDR1 is LGHDT and CDR2 YNNKEL (reference sequence). The CDR3 loop is CASNSGYEQFF. CDR3 coding DNA: TGTGCCAGTAATAGTGGGTATGAGCAGTTCTTC.

The chain employs TRBV30 and TRBJ2-5; the match to TRBD1 covers 8 bases. The CDR3 contains 14 residues. CDR1 GTSNPN and CDR2 SVGIG come from the germline V gene (reference sequence). V was pared by 2 bases and J by 2 bases, with 4 bases of the junction left unmatched. The CDR3 protein is CAWSTGGGQETQYF. CDR3 nucleotides: TGTGCCTGGAGTACAGGGGGTGGACAAGAGACCCAGTACTTC.

This clonotype was seen at least ten times. The gene calls are TRBV10-2 and TRBJ1-1, with D possibly matching TRBD1 (6 bases). Trimming removed 6 bases at V and 6 bases at J, with 14 bases between. Germline loops: CDR1 WSHSY, CDR2 SAAADI. The CDR3 is made up of 13 amino acids. CDR3 region: CASRGGSVPEAFF. DNA of the CDR3: TGCGCCAGCAGGGGGGGCTCTGTCCCTGAAGCTTTCTTT.

This clonotype was seen ten or more times. The chain uses TRBV5-1 and TRBJ2-4; TRBD2 is a possible D gene (5 bases). CDR3 length: 14 amino acids. Looked up from germline, CDR1 is SGHRS and CDR2 is YFSETQ. V was pared by 6 bases and J by 2 bases, with 12 bases between. DNA of the CDR3: TGCGCCAGCACCACGGGATCAACCAAAAACATTCAGTACTTC. This encodes CASTTGSTKNIQYF.

This clonotype was seen many times. CDR3 sequence: CASSPLSGGLDSPLHF. In DNA form, the CDR3 reads TGTGCCAGCTCACCACTCTCCGGGGGCCTGGATTCACCCCTCCACTTT. The gene calls are TRBV18 and TRBJ1-6, with D possibly TRBD1 on 6 matching bases. V was cut by 1 base and J by 8 bases, with 15 bases left in between. Germline V gene lookup returns CDR1 KGHSH and CDR2 LQKENI. This CDR3 comprises 16 residues.

This clonotype was detected ten times or more. The V gene is TRBV5-8, the J gene TRBJ2-7; D gene uncertain. From germline, CDR1 is SGHTS and CDR2 YDEGEE. This CDR3 contains 9 residues. Between the trimmed V and J ends, which lost 6 bases and 6 bases, there was a span of 4 bases. CDR3 bases: TGTGCCAGCAAGGCCGAGCAGTACTTC. This encodes CASKAEQYF.

This clonotype showed up just a few times. The CDR3 spells CSARGVGGGELFF. In DNA, the CDR3 is TGCAGTGCTAGGGGGGTCGGAGGGGGGGAGCTGTTTTTT. The V and J genes are TRBV20-1 and TRBJ2-2; a possible D gene is TRBD2 (6 bases). Deletions cut 3 bases from V and 8 bases from J, with 13 bases between. Germline V gene sequence: CDR1 DFQATT, CDR2 SNEGSKA (reference sequence). The CDR3 contains 13 residues.

This clonotype was recorded many times. For the CDR3, the DNA is TGTGCCAGCAGCTTAGCTTCTAGCGACCCCTACAATGAGCAGTTCTTC. This sequence encodes CASSLASSDPYNEQFF. The chain couples TRBV7-2 to TRBJ2-1; TRBD2 is a possible D gene (6 bases). The germline CDR1 and CDR2 sequences are SGHTA and FQGNSA. The CDR3 has 16 amino acids. Trimming stripped 0 bases from V and 2 bases from J, with 11 bases between.

This clonotype has at least ten counts. The chain recombines TRBV9 with TRBJ2-1, with 12 nucleotides matching TRBD2. Germline V gives CDR1 SGDLS, CDR2 YYNGEE. This CDR3 is built from 16 residues. Germline trimming cut 0 bases from V and 3 bases from J; bases unmatched to any gene: 1. CDR3 in amino acids: CASSVASGRVYNEQFF. The CDR3 bases are TGTGCCAGCAGCGTAGCTAGCGGGAGGGTCTACAATGAGCAGTTCTTC. The variable domain in full, completed from reference TRBV9 and TRBJ2-1, reads DSGVTQTPKHLITATGQRVTLRCSPRSGDLSVYWYQQSLDQGLQFLIQYYNGEERAKGNILERFSAQQFPDLHSELNLSSLELGDSALYFCASSVASGRVYNEQFFGPGTRLTVL.

On this clonotype: Since a much larger clone is just one base distant, this may be a read error. This chain uses TRBV11-3 with TRBJ2-1; no firm D call. The germline V gene encodes CDR1 SGHNT and CDR2 YENEEA. The CDR3 has 12 residues. The CDR3 here is CVSSLGPNEQFF. The CDR3 region has the DNA TGTGTCAGCAGCTTAGGTCCTAATGAGCAGTTCTTC.

This clonotype is deemed medium-sized. The DNA for the CDR3 is TGTGCCAGCAGCCAGGACAGGGCTGGGGCCAACGTCCTGACTTTC. Its translation is CASSQDRAGANVLTF. This sequence joins TRBV11-2 and TRBJ2-6; 8 nucleotides agree with TRBD1. The CDR3 consists of 15 residues. After removal of 5 bases from V and 2 bases from J, the junction contained 2 bases not matched to a gene. Germline assignment: CDR1 SGHAT and CDR2 FQNNGV.

The V call is TRBV25-1, the J call TRBJ1-3; maybe TRBD1 (6 bases). The germline V gene encodes CDR1 MGHDK and CDR2 SYGVNS. The CDR3 is made up of 17 amino acids. V lost 7 bases to trimming and J lost 0 bases, with 19 bases between them. In DNA form, the CDR3 reads TGTGCCAGCAATACAGTTTACAGGGCTTACTCTGGAAACACCATATATTTT. Translated, it gives CASNTVYRAYSGNTIYF.

The chain has TRBV5-6 and TRBJ2-1, with D tentatively TRBD1 (5 bases). Germline CDR1 is SGHDT and CDR2 is YYEEEE. CDR3 length: 17 amino acids. The V and J ends lost 6 bases and 3 bases respectively, with 22 bases between them. The CDR3 DNA is TGTGCCAGCACCCCAGGGCGCCTGTGCTCAAACTACAATGAGCAGTTCTTC. The encoded protein is CASTPGRLCSNYNEQFF. The variable domain in full, with the rest retrieved from reference TRBV5-6 and TRBJ2-1, is DAGVTQSPTHLIKTRGQQVTLRCSPKSGHDTVSWYQQALGQGPQFIFQYYEEEERQRGNFPDRFSGHQFPNYSSELNVNALLLGDSALYLCASTPGRLCSNYNEQFFGPGTRLTVL.

This clonotype has a count of ten or more. This chain joins TRBV6-2 or TRBV6-3 and TRBJ2-1; 9 bases align to TRBD2. The CDR3 runs 14 residues. Germline trimming cut 7 bases from V and 3 bases from J; bases unmatched to any gene: 4. CDR1 and CDR2 (germline): MNHEY, SVGEGT. CDR3 residues: CASNRREGYNEQFF. CDR3 DNA sequence: TGTGCCAGCAATCGGCGGGAGGGCTACAATGAGCAGTTCTTC.

Here the CDR3 reads CSALRTGSNTGELFF. CDR3 coding DNA: TGCAGTGCCCTTCGAACGGGGTCGAACACCGGGGAGCTGTTTTTT. The chain carries TRBV20-1 and TRBJ2-2, with D maybe TRBD2 (5 bases). This CDR3 spans 15 amino acids. Germline-derived CDR1 and CDR2 are DFQATT and SNEGSKA (reference sequence). V lost 6 bases to trimming and J lost 0 bases, with 14 bases between them.

The table lists this clonotype with many counts. The chain joins TRBV7-9 to TRBJ1-1, with a weak D call TRBD1 (6 bases). The CDR3 spans 16 residues. CDR1 is SEHNR, CDR2 FQNEAQ, per germline (reference sequence). Trimming stripped 5 bases from V and 0 bases from J, with 16 bases between. CDR3 amino acids: CASSLRGGLMNTEAFF. The DNA for the CDR3 is TGTGCCAGCAGCCTACGTGGGGGCCTAATGAACACTGAAGCTTTCTTT.

This clonotype rates as medium-sized. The V call is TRBV6-1, the J call TRBJ2-5; possible D gene TRBD2, 5 bases. There are 16 residues in the CDR3. V lost 2 bases to trimming and J lost 3 bases, with 16 bases between them. Per the germline V gene, CDR1 is MNHNS and CDR2 is SASEGT. As DNA, the CDR3 is TGTGCCAGCAGTGAATATAACATCGACTATGAAGAGACCCAGTACTTC. Protein product: CASSEYNIDYEETQYF.

This clonotype has just a few counts. The genes are TRBV2 and TRBJ2-7; the D is unclear. With 9 bases removed from V and 4 bases from J, the gap between germline ends came to 10 bases. CDR1 is SNHLY and CDR2 is FYNNEI in the germline V gene. The length of the CDR3 is 11 residues. In nucleotides, the CDR3 is TGTGCCAGTAGAGCCCCATACGAGCAGTACTTC. Encoded protein: CASRAPYEQYF.

This clonotype showed up many times. The genes are TRBV20-1 and TRBJ2-7; TRBD2 matches 7 bases. Trimming at V came to 3 bases and at J to 3 bases, leaving 8 bases not matched to a gene. This CDR3 spans 14 amino acids. In germline, CDR1 is DFQATT, CDR2 SNEGSKA (reference sequence). CDR3 residues: CSARDPRGGYEQYF. As DNA, the CDR3 is TGCAGTGCTAGGGACCCGCGCGGGGGCTACGAGCAGTACTTC.

In its sample, this clonotype was seen a few times. The chain uses TRBV18 and TRBJ1-2; no definite D call. Germline V lookup: CDR1 KGHSH, CDR2 LQKENI. There are 15 residues in the CDR3. The V gene lost 0 bases and the J gene lost 3 bases, with 11 bases spanning the gap. Here the CDR3 DNA reads TGTGCCAGCTCACCACCGGAGGGTAGGGACTATGGCTACACCTTC. Translated: CASSPPEGRDYGYTF.

The V and J genes are TRBV13 and TRBJ2-3; D is ambiguous. The CDR3 spans 14 residues. V lost 8 bases and J 3 bases, leaving 15 bases between the germline ends. The V gene's germline CDR1 is PRHDT and CDR2 FYEKMQ (reference sequence). The CDR3 DNA follows: TGTGCCAGCGCCGCCAGGAAGGGAACAGATACGCAGTATTTT. It yields the protein CASAARKGTDTQYF.